This entry features one TCR beta chain sequence. Its antigen is still unknown. This sample was included in a study of PD-L1 blockade in urothelial cancer. About the research overall: Blood samples had a median of approximately 150,000 T cells, tens of thousands of unique TCRs, and clonality 0.07 to 0.08.

Study-level results: Pretreatment TCR clonality in blood, when below the median, was predictive of better survival.

Using immunoSEQ multiplex PCR, the repertoire was profiled, and TCRdb retains in-frame clones only, with some absent. The sample includes around 30,000 clones, around 85% of them seen just once. Germline V gene lookup returns CDR1 MNHEY and CDR2 SVGAGI. The CDR3 consists of 15 residues. The ends were cut back, 0 bases at V and 4 bases at J, with 10 bases in the middle. Each individual provided 1 to 8 samples (taken pretreatment and on-treatment). The V gene is TRBV6-5, the J gene TRBJ1-3, with D possibly TRBD1 on 5 matching bases. Sequences were derived from PBMCs, sampled around atezolizumab (anti-PD-L1) treatment. This receptor was taken from a middle-aged man with urothelial cancer. CDR3 loop: CASSYSDRGGNTIYF. The DNA of the CDR3 is TGTGCCAGCAGTTACTCGGATCGGGGGGGAAACACCATATATTTT.